This paragraph covers one TCR beta chain sequence. Antigen unknown. TCRdb re-called the 5' RACE reads and shows each CDR3 protein once, DNA omitted. The sample includes approximately 330,000 distinct CDR3 sequences. No T cells were sorted before total RNA was taken from whole blood. The CDR3 has 17 residues. Germline values: CDR1 KGHSH, CDR2 LQKENI. This sample is part of a study of monozygotic twins with inflammatory bowel disease. Study-level points and caveats: Similarity of repertoires did not differ between concordant and discordant twins, possibly from limited power. Fewer shared clonotypes with others were found in IBD patients than in healthy twins, especially with disease activity.

This clonotype was obtained from a human donor with ulcerative colitis or Crohn's disease, or a healthy co-twin of an affected twin (not recorded which). Source material: blood. V gene TRBV18 combines with J gene TRBJ2-1; with no DNA, the TCRdb D assignment of TRBD2 cannot be verified. The CDR3 loop is CASSPRGEGIRFNEQFF.